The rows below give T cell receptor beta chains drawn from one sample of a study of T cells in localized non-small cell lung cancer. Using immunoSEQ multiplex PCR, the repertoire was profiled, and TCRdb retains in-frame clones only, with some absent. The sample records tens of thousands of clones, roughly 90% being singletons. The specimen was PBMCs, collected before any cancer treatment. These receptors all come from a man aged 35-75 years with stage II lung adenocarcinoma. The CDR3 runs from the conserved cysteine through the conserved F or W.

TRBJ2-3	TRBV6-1	CASSAGLAGPDTQYF
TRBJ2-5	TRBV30	CAWSVLGETQYF
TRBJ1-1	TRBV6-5	CASSYSASPQDTEAFF
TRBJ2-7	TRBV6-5	CASSYGVRSYEQYF
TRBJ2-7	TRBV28	CASSIQGRGLYF
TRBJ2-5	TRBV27	CASSLGGRQETQYF
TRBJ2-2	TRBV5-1	CASSERGPNTGELFF
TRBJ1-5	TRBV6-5	CASSPGDNNQPQHF
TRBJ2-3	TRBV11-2	CASSRGSTDTQYF
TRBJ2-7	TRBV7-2	CASSLGTTGSYEQYF
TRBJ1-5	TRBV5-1	CASSLGQGKNQPQHF
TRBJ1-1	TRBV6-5	CASSSGQGAFTEAFF
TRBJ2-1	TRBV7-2	CASSQTGLVNEQFF
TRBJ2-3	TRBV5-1	CASSLGLAGVTDTQYF
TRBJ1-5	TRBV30	CAWSAQGGNQPQHF
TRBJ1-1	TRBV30	CAWSVPGQGGTEAFF